The text below deals with one T cell receptor beta chain. Its antigen is still unknown. Some clones are missing from TCRdb's copy, which holds only in-frame ones; the method was immunoSEQ multiplex PCR. The sample lists 2 million to 3 million clones, 93% seen once, with around 0.4% in the top ten. The data derive from a study of shared clonotypes between healthy human individuals. About the research overall: Used for every donor were three CD4 naive, three CD4 memory, two CD8 naive and one CD8 memory plate. Study findings and constraints: Non-shared clonotypes had lower generation probabilities than those shared by all four donors.

Germline V CDR1 and CDR2: GTSNPN, SVGIG (reference sequence). With 2 bases removed from V and 0 bases from J, the gap between germline ends came to 7 bases. The CDR3 contains 13 residues. The chain recombines TRBV30 with TRBJ1-1; D is uncertain. The sequence came from a man between 18 and 35 years old in good health. Some clones in this sample may be carry-over from other donors' samples. The sample was naive CD4+ T cells from PBMCs. Subset here: CD45RA+ positively selected. CDR3 sequence (DNA): TGTGCCTGGAGTATACAGATGAACACTGAAGCTTTCTTT. This encodes CAWSIQMNTEAFF.